The rows below give T cell receptor beta chains drawn from one sample of a study of CD8+CD57+ T cells in acquired aplastic anemia. TCRdb passed the reads through MiXCR, listing each CDR3 protein once. The sample contains roughly 100,000 distinct CDR3 sequences, roughly 70% of which appear only once. The source material was sorted CD4+, CD8+, or CD8+CD57+ T cells (not recorded which) from PBMCs. The receptors were gathered from a human donor with aplastic anemia. The CDR3 runs from the conserved cysteine through the conserved F or W. Each record gives: J gene, D gene, clone size, V gene, CDR3 protein, CDR3 DNA. The D gene is left open where the match is weak. Some rows have no size entry. The others give once, few or many, or a class for an expanded clone.

TRBJ1-1 NA NA TRBV7-2 CASSLVRAYTEAFF TGTGCCAGCAGCTTGGTCAGGGCGTACACTGAAGCTTTCTTT
TRBJ2-7 NA few TRBV7-7 CASSLEFNEQYF TGTGCTAGCAGCTTAGAGTTCAACGAGCAGTACTTC
TRBJ2-1 TRBD2 NA TRBV2 CASKPGLAGNNEQFF TGTGCCAGCAAACCGGGACTAGCGGGGAACAATGAGCAGTTCTTC
TRBJ2-7 TRBD1 few TRBV15 CATSRGQKQYEQYF TGTGCCACCAGCCGGGGACAGAAACAATACGAGCAGTACTTC
TRBJ1-2 NA once TRBV24-1 CATSEGTLNYGYTF TGTGCCACCAGTGAGGGGACCCTTAACTATGGCTACACCTTC
TRBJ1-6 NA few TRBV29-1 CSVLPGTNSPLHF TGCAGCGTTCTGCCGGGGACCAATTCACCCCTCCACTTT
TRBJ2-1 NA NA TRBV19 CASSALWGRYNEQFF TGTGCCAGTAGTGCTCTCTGGGGGCGCTACAATGAGCAGTTCTTC
TRBJ2-7 NA NA TRBV4-1 CASSQAGDTSYEQYF TGCGCCAGCAGCCAAGCTGGGGACACTTCTTACGAGCAGTACTTC
TRBJ1-1 NA few TRBV19 CASSHLSRTEAFF TGTGCCAGTAGCCACCTTTCGAGAACTGAAGCTTTCTTT
TRBJ1-4 NA many TRBV6-1 CASSGGPSELFF TGTGCCAGCAGCGGGGGCCCAAGCGAACTGTTTTTT
TRBJ2-2 NA NA TRBV25-1 CASSVTQGCANTGELFF TGTGCCAGCAGTGTAACCCAGGGCTGTGCGAACACCGGGGAGCTGTTTTTT
TRBJ2-7 NA NA TRBV15 CATSTPVGSREQYF TGTGCCACCAGCACCCCCGTGGGGAGTCGCGAGCAGTACTTC
TRBJ2-1 TRBD2 many TRBV29-1 CSVDSFGNAGGHNEQFF TGCAGCGTTGATTCCTTCGGGAACGCGGGAGGACACAATGAGCAGTTCTTC
TRBJ1-5 NA NA TRBV2 CASSVLTHQPQHF TGTGCCAGCAGCGTCCTGACCCATCAGCCCCAGCATTTT
TRBJ1-2 NA NA TRBV19 CASSTIPTGWHGYTF TGTGCCAGTAGTACAATCCCGACAGGCTGGCACGGCTACACCTTC
TRBJ2-1 NA NA TRBV29-1 CSVGRQQNEQFF TGCAGCGTTGGCCGACAGCAGAATGAGCAGTTCTTC
TRBJ1-6 TRBD1 NA TRBV15 CATSRDIQGNSPLHF TGTGCCACCAGCAGAGATATACAGGGGAATTCACCCCTCCACTTT
TRBJ2-7 TRBD1 NA TRBV20-1 CSAWGQATYEQYF TGCAGTGCCTGGGGACAGGCCACCTACGAGCAGTACTTC
TRBJ2-7 NA once TRBV15 CATSRGLAYEQYF TGTGCCACCAGCAGAGGGCTAGCCTACGAGCAGTACTTC
TRBJ1-5 NA NA TRBV7-6 CASSPVAVNQPQHF TGTGCCAGCAGCCCCGTGGCGGTTAATCAGCCCCAGCATTTT
TRBJ2-1 NA NA TRBV15 CATSLGRDGNNEQFF TGTGCCACCAGCCTAGGCCGGGACGGAAACAATGAGCAGTTCTTC
TRBJ1-1 NA many TRBV15 CATSRGGENTEAFF TGTGCCACCAGCAGAGGAGGGGAGAACACTGAAGCTTTCTTT
TRBJ1-2 TRBD1 NA TRBV9 CASSVEGQIPNYGYTF TGTGCCAGCAGCGTAGAGGGACAGATACCTAACTATGGCTACACCTTC
TRBJ2-3 NA NA TRBV20-1 CSARDRAFGTQYF TGCAGTGCTAGAGACCGGGCCTTTGGTACGCAGTATTTT
TRBJ2-7 TRBD1 NA TRBV7-9 CASSPGGAGPYEQYF TGTGCCAGCAGCCCAGGGGGCGCAGGACCCTACGAGCAGTACTTC
TRBJ2-5 NA NA TRBV15 CATSRDYSIHGETQYF TGTGCCACCAGCAGAGATTACAGCATCCACGGGGAGACCCAGTACTTC
TRBJ2-2 NA NA TRBV25-1 CSSSVLTNTGELFF TGTTCCAGCAGTGTGCTGACAAACACCGGGGAGCTGTTTTTT
TRBJ1-1 NA few TRBV20-1 CSAANLEAFF TGCAGTGCCGCCAATCTTGAAGCTTTCTTT
TRBJ1-5 NA NA TRBV10-1 CASSESGRESQHF TGCGCCAGCAGTGAGAGCGGTCGTGAGTCCCAGCATTTT
TRBJ1-1 NA once TRBV19 CASSAQGETEAFF TGTGCCAGTAGTGCACAGGGAGAGACTGAAGCTTTCTTT
TRBJ1-1 NA NA TRBV19 CASRLERYTEAFF TGTGCCAGTAGGTTAGAAAGGTACACTGAAGCTTTCTTT
TRBJ2-2 TRBD1 NA TRBV10-3 CAIFEDRAGELFF TGTGCCATCTTCGAGGACAGGGCCGGGGAGCTGTTTTTT
TRBJ2-2 NA NA TRBV2 CASSDRGGSTGELFF TGTGCCAGCAGTGACAGGGGTGGGAGCACCGGGGAGCTGTTTTTT
TRBJ1-2 NA NA TRBV29-1 CSVESRPSGYTF TGCAGCGTTGAATCCCGGCCCAGCGGCTACACCTTC
TRBJ2-1 TRBD2 NA TRBV20-1 CSAPQPSGSLNEQFF TGCAGTGCCCCCCAGCCTAGCGGGAGTTTAAATGAGCAGTTCTTC
TRBJ2-3 NA few TRBV20-1 CSVEGSTDTQYF TGCAGTGTCGAGGGGAGCACAGATACGCAGTATTTT
TRBJ1-1 NA NA TRBV19 CASSFNALNTEAFF TGTGCCAGTAGTTTCAACGCATTGAACACTGAAGCTTTCTTT
TRBJ2-7 NA NA TRBV24-1 CATSSAVSYEQYF TGTGCCACCAGTTCGGCGGTCTCCTACGAGCAGTACTTC
TRBJ1-1 NA NA TRBV2 CASSVGGAKAEAFF TGTGCCAGCAGTGTCGGAGGGGCGAAGGCTGAAGCTTTCTTT
TRBJ2-3 TRBD2 many TRBV27 CASSPILAGGPDTQYF TGTGCCAGCAGTCCCATCTTGGCGGGAGGGCCAGATACGCAGTATTTT
TRBJ1-1 NA once TRBV2 CASRERENTEAFF TGTGCCAGCAGGGAACGGGAGAACACTGAAGCTTTCTTT
TRBJ2-7 NA few TRBV29-1 CSVEGGWAYEQYF TGCAGCGTCGAGGGCGGCTGGGCCTACGAGCAGTACTTC
TRBJ2-7 NA NA TRBV29-1 CSVEDIGGADEQYF TGCAGCGTTGAAGATATCGGGGGAGCGGACGAGCAGTACTTC
TRBJ1-2 NA NA TRBV20-1 CSASPTNYGYTF TGCAGTGCTAGTCCGACTAACTATGGCTACACCTTC
TRBJ2-7 TRBD1 NA TRBV7-4 CASSSGTGGSYEQYF TGTGCCAGCAGCTCCGGGACAGGGGGTTCCTACGAGCAGTACTTC
TRBJ1-1 NA NA TRBV20-1 CSAPKTNTEAFF TGCAGTGCTCCCAAAACCAACACTGAAGCTTTCTTT
TRBJ2-7 TRBD2 NA TRBV20-1 CSASPSGISYEQYF TGCAGTGCTAGCCCTAGCGGGATATCCTACGAGCAGTACTTC
TRBJ2-1 NA NA TRBV20-1 CSAGHNEQFF TGCAGTGCTGGGCACAATGAGCAGTTCTTC
TRBJ2-7 TRBD2 NA TRBV20-1 CSASGTSAYEQYF TGCAGTGCTAGTGGCACTAGCGCTTACGAGCAGTACTTC
TRBJ2-3 NA NA TRBV15 CATSRDRVSTDTQYF TGTGCCACCAGCAGAGATCGGGTTAGCACAGATACGCAGTATTTT
TRBJ1-2 NA NA TRBV10-3 CASVNRDRGYAF TGTGCCAGTGTTAACAGGGATCGTGGCTACGCCTTC
TRBJ1-5 NA few TRBV2 CASSLGGDQPQHF TGTGCCAGCTCGCTGGGGGGGGATCAGCCCCAGCATTTT
TRBJ2-3 TRBD2 few TRBV20-1 CSAGLATSTDTQYF TGCAGTGCTGGACTAGCGACTAGCACAGATACGCAGTATTTT
TRBJ2-7 NA once TRBV11-3 CASSFGGPTYEQYF TGTGCCAGCAGCTTCGGGGGGCCTACCTACGAGCAGTACTTC
TRBJ1-1 NA NA TRBV7-9 CASSLDYRPLEAFF TGTGCCAGCAGCTTAGACTATAGACCCCTTGAAGCTTTCTTT